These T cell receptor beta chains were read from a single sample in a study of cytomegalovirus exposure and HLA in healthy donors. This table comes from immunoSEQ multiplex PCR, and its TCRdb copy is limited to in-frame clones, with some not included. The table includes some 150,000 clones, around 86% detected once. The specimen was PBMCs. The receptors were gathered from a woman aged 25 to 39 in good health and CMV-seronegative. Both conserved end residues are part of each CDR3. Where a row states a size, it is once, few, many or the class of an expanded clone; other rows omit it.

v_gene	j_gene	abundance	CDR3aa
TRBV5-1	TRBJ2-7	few	CASSRTGDDEQYF
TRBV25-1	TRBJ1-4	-	CASRNGAGVNEKLFF
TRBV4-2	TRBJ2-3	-	CASSQEGLLAGVPDTQYF
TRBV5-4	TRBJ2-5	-	CASSFLAGGGPKETQYF
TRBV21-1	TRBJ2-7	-	CASTSRWEQYF
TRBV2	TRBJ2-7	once	CASSTGGLSYEQYF
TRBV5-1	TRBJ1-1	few	CASRPGQGRSEAFF
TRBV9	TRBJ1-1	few	CASSAGTGVNTEAFF
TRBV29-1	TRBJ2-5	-	CSVGIGTALQETQYF
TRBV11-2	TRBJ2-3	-	CASSPPGLASTDTQYF
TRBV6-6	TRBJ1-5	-	CASNPRGGYQPQHF
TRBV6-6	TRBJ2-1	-	CASSFAGARYNEQFF
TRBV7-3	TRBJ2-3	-	CASSPPGGPHGVTQYF
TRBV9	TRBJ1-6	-	CASSPWDNSYNSPLHF
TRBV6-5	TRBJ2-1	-	CASSYSEQSPYNEQFF
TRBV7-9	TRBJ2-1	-	CASSLGPGGWQFF
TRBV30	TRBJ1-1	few	CAWSDGQGGTEAFF
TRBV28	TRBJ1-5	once	CASSLGRREGTQPQHF
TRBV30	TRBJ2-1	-	CAWSVSAGGTYNEQFF
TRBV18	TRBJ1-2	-	CASSVTREAHGYTF
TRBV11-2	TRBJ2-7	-	CASSAPQGSSYEQYF
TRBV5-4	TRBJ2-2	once	CASSRGRGGLDAGELFF
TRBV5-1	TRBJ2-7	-	CASSLAVEQYF
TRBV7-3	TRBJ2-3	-	CASSLRGRGFSTDTQYF
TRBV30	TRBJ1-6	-	CAWRSRGGTGNNSPLHF
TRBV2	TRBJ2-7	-	CASSEALQDTLANF
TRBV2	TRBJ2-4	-	CASNSRPARGKVEYF
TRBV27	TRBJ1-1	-	CASSIRGPGTEAFF
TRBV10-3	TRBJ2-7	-	CAISVRGSSYEQYF
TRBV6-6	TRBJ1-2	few	CASTRDRGNYGYTF
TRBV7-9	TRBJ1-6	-	CASSLRFGQGASPLHF
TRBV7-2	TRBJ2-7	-	CASRQLAGAYEQYF
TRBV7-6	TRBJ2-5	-	CASSSYGLAEGETQYF